This T cell receptor (beta chain) was sequenced for a study of cytomegalovirus exposure and HLA in healthy donors. Assay: immunoSEQ multiplex PCR; the TCRdb copy retains only in-frame clones and omits some. The data contain over 110,000 clones, around nine tenths of them singletons. Between the trimmed V and J ends, which lost 6 bases and 2 bases, there was a span of 10 bases. CDR1 is SNHLY, CDR2 FYNNEI, per germline. The CDR3 is 14 residues long. The sample taken for sequencing was PBMCs. The chain recombines TRBV2 with TRBJ2-2; a possible D gene is TRBD2 (5 bases). The clonotype comes from a man aged 18 to 30 in good health and CMV-seropositive. CDR3 protein: CASREAHNTGELFF. The CDR3 DNA follows: TGTGCCAGCAGGGAGGCCCATAACACCGGGGAGCTGTTTTTT.